This TCR beta chain came from a study of blood T cell repertoires in COVID-19. About the research overall: The origin of the acute and convalescent COVID-19 samples was the United States, Italy and Spain. Sample material is recorded as cDNA or gDNA derived from T cells, B-cell-depleted T cells, or PBMCs.

Trimming cost V 3 bases and J 1 base, with 10 bases left between them. The germline gives CDR1 KGHSH, CDR2 LQKENI. This CDR3 is 15 amino acids long. Original handling: Cell counts per sample came from amplifying reference gene primers. Sequencing was performed with immunoSEQ multiplex PCR; in TCRdb, only in-frame clones are kept and a portion is missing. Clone size and V and J calls were adopted from that table, with D and trimming inferred from the DNA. The sample has roughly 41,000 clones, roughly 87% seen once; the top ten hold around 4%. This clonotype was obtained from a man in his 60s with acute or convalescent COVID-19. This chain links TRBV18 with TRBJ1-3, with D tentatively TRBD1 (5 bases). Sequencing used peripheral blood. The CDR3 protein is CASSPNQGSGNTIYF. In DNA form, the CDR3 reads TGTGCCAGCTCACCCAACCAGGGATCTGGAAACACCATATATTTT.